This T cell receptor (beta chain) was sequenced in a study of metastatic and nonmetastatic thyroid tumors. About the study: Repertoires from malignant and benign thyroid patients were compared across blood and tumor or nodule tissue. Broader study findings: Malignant tumors reportedly showed significantly higher TCR beta diversity than benign nodules in both blood and tumor.

This clone appeared many times. Its antigen is unknown. Source study methods: A classifier of distant metastasis in papillary thyroid cancer was built from CDR3 differences (across clinicopathological groups). TCRdb re-processed the PCR reads through MiXCR. None of the V and J calls come from the authors' own analysis; TCRdb made them. The sample contains about 40,000 clones, 11% of which appear only once. Treatment of any kind had been given to no patient before thyroid surgery. This CDR3 is built from 15 residues. The V gene's germline CDR1 is MNHEY and CDR2 SVGEGT. Trimming pared 2 bases from V and 5 bases from J, leaving 16 bases between.

This TCR derives from a female donor with papillary thyroid cancer or a benign thyroid nodule (not recorded which). Some clones in this sample may be carry-over from other donors' samples. Sequencing used blood. The rearrangement uses TRBV6-2 or TRBV6-3 and TRBJ2-7; D may correspond to TRBD1 or TRBD2 (5 bases each). CDR3 DNA: TGTGCCAGCAGTTACGTGGCGCAGGGACCGGACGAGCAGTACTTC. It encodes CASSYVAQGPDEQYF.